This T cell receptor (beta chain) originates from a study of identical twins. The cDNA had a unique molecular identifier and a template-switch universal primer site. TCRdb reanalysed the 5' RACE reads using MiXCR and keeps one entry per CDR3 protein. The sample holds about 470,000 distinct CDR3 sequences; 20% to 25% are singletons and the top ten take around 3%. The V and J ends lost 4 bases and 8 bases respectively, with 15 bases between them. The germline CDR1 and CDR2 sequences are SQVTM and ANQGSEA. CDR3 length: 13 amino acids. This same sample was also part of a study on T cells expressing NK-cell markers. From that report: Of the CD8+ T cell pool in over 5 donors, about 1.0-8% was accounted for by dominant NKG2C+ clonotypes.

This clonotype originated in a woman under 30 in good health. The chain joins TRBV29-1 to TRBJ2-1; D is ambiguous. Input material: CD4+ T cells sorted from blood. The CDR3 sequence is CSVVNPNGDEQFF. The CDR3 DNA follows: TGCAGCGTTGTTAACCCAAACGGCGATGAGCAGTTCTTC.